One sample yielded the 5 T cell receptor beta chains listed below, sequenced in a study of blood T cell repertoires in COVID-19. TCRdb's copy holds only in-frame clones and misses some; the assay was immunoSEQ multiplex PCR. The data show some 210,000 clones, with about four fifths seen just once and 4.5% to 6% held by the top ten. The sequenced sample consisted of peripheral blood. The receptor set was obtained from a woman between 70 and 85 years old with active or convalescent COVID-19.

The CDR3 bases are TGTGCCAGCATGGGAAGCGGGAGAAAAGACGAGCAGTACTTC. Its translation: CASMGSGRKDEQYF. The gene calls are TRBV6-5 and TRBJ2-7; 8 bases line up with TRBD2. Germline trimming cut 7 bases from V and 5 bases from J; bases unmatched to any gene: 10. This CDR3 is built from 14 residues. Germline CDR1 MNHEY, CDR2 SVGAGI.

The V call is TRBV28, the J call TRBJ2-3, with TRBD1 as a possible D gene (5 bases). CDR1 and CDR2 from the germline V gene are MDHEN and SYDVKM. The CDR3 extends over 16 amino acids. V was shortened by 8 bases and J by 5 bases, with 23 bases between the two germline ends. The CDR3 nucleotides are TGTGCCAGCGGACAAAACCAGCGCGCAGGTGGAGATACGCAGTATTTT. Residues: CASGQNQRAGGDTQYF.

V usage is TRBV18 and J usage is TRBJ2-4, with D possibly TRBD2 on 6 matching bases. Germline CDR1 reads KGHSH; CDR2 reads LQKENI. This CDR3 region has 14 residues. Trimming removed 7 bases from V and 0 bases from J, with 10 bases in between. This CDR3 reads CASLADLAKNIQYF. As DNA, the CDR3 is TGTGCCAGCTTAGCGGACCTAGCCAAAAACATTCAGTACTTC.

V is TRBV7-6 and J is TRBJ2-7; TRBD2 agrees at 9 bases. V lost 3 bases, J lost 3 bases, and 18 bases stayed unmatched. The CDR3 has 19 residues. Germline V gene data show CDR1 as SGHVS and CDR2 as FNYEAQ. CDR3 protein: CASSLGEEIAGVLRYEQYF. The DNA of the CDR3 is TGTGCCAGCAGCTTGGGGGAGGAGATAGCGGGAGTTTTGCGCTACGAGCAGTACTTC.

This chain uses TRBV3-1 (or the pseudogene TRBV3-2) with TRBJ2-7; D gene ambiguous. The CDR3 is 11 amino acids. Germline assignment: CDR1 LGHDT and CDR2 YNNKEL (reference sequence). V lost 1 base, J lost 12 bases, and 10 bases lay in between. Written as DNA, the CDR3 is TGTGCCAGCAGCCAAGGCCAAACTCTGTACTTC. This translates into CASSQGQTLYF.